The 25 T cell receptor beta chains given below trace back to one sample, sequenced in a study of cytomegalovirus exposure and HLA in healthy donors. The PCR had 60 Vbeta and 13 Jbeta primers. The method was immunoSEQ multiplex PCR; TCRdb's version includes in-frame clones alone and lacks a portion of them. The sample gives approximately 210,000 clones, about four fifths of which show up once; over 1.5% is in the top ten. The sequenced material came from PBMCs. The receptor source for this set is a girl aged 5 to 17 in good health and CMV-seropositive.

The chain links TRBV11-2 to TRBJ2-2, with TRBD1 matching over 7 bases. Germline V gene data show CDR1 as SGHAT and CDR2 as FQNNGV. The CDR3 is 16 residues long. Trimming took 5 bases from V and 0 from J; bases not matched to a gene: 6. CDR3 DNA sequence: TGTGCCAGCAGCCTAAAGGGGGCCCCGAACACCGGGGAGCTGTTTTTT. Translated, it gives CASSLKGAPNTGELFF.

V and J are TRBV19 and TRBJ1-1; weak D call: TRBD1 (6 bases). Germline V gene data show CDR1 as LNHDA and CDR2 as SQIVND (reference sequence). V was clipped by 9 bases and J by 4 bases, with 18 bases between them. The CDR3 spans 14 residues. CDR3 sequence: CASGTSFMSTEAFF. The CDR3 bases are TGTGCCAGCGGGACATCCTTCATGAGCACTGAAGCTTTCTTT.

CDR3 sequence reads: CSVVGDRGMVLHF. The CDR3 DNA is TGCAGCGTTGTAGGGGACAGGGGCATGGTCCTCCACTTT. V usage is TRBV29-1 and J usage is TRBJ1-6, with TRBD1 identical over 10 bases. This CDR3 has 13 residues. Germline assignment: CDR1 SQVTM and CDR2 ANQGSEA. Unmatched junction bases numbered 9, after V lost 4 bases and J lost 15 bases.

The genes are TRBV5-1 and TRBJ2-3; TRBD2 matches at 8 bases. CDR1 and CDR2 from the germline V gene are SGHRS and YFSETQ. CDR3 length: 15 residues. Trimming at V came to 4 bases and at J to 2 bases, leaving 6 bases not matched to a gene. The CDR3 sequence is CASSPRAGATDTQYF. The CDR3 DNA reads TGCGCCAGCAGCCCTCGAGCGGGGGCCACAGATACGCAGTATTTT.

The CDR3 here is CASSGSGGTDTQYF. In DNA form, the CDR3 reads TGCGCCAGCAGTGGGAGCGGAGGCACAGATACGCAGTATTTT. This rearrangement joins TRBV5-1 to TRBJ2-3, with D perhaps TRBD2 (5 bases). Germline CDR1 and CDR2: SGHRS and YFSETQ. This CDR3 spans 14 amino acids. Trimming took off 5 bases at V and 1 base at J, with 11 bases between the two ends.

This chain uses TRBV7-9 with TRBJ1-1; no clear D gene. The CDR3 runs to 11 residues. The V gene's germline CDR1 is SEHNR and CDR2 FQNEAQ (reference sequence). V was clipped by 4 bases and J by 6 bases, with 6 bases between them. The CDR3 here is CASSSTSEAFF. CDR3 nucleotide sequence: TGTGCCAGCAGCTCGACTTCTGAAGCTTTCTTT.

The rearrangement uses TRBV7-2 and TRBJ1-6; no clear D gene. V was clipped by 1 base and J by 0 bases, with 13 bases between them. This CDR3 is built from 18 residues. Germline V lookup: CDR1 SGHTA, CDR2 FQGNSA. The CDR3 nucleotides read TGTGCCAGCAGCTTAGAGCGGGCCATTAGCTCCTATAATTCACCCCTCCACTTT. Translating it yields CASSLERAISSYNSPLHF. The entire variable domain, with the rest obtained from reference TRBV7-2 and TRBJ1-6, is as follows: GAGVSQSPSNKVTEKGKDVELRCDPISGHTALYWYRQSLGQGLEFLIYFQGNSAPDKSGLPSDRFSAERTGGSVSTLTIQRTQQEDSAVYLCASSLERAISSYNSPLHFGNGTRLTVT.

The rearrangement uses TRBV30 and TRBJ1-1, with a possible D match to TRBD1 (6 bases). With 3 bases removed from V and 4 bases from J, the gap between germline ends came to 12 bases. The CDR3 contains 13 residues. Germline loops: CDR1 GTSNPN, CDR2 SVGIG (reference sequence). The DNA for the CDR3 is TGTGCCTGGAGGCCGGCAGGGGCCACTGAAGCTTTCTTT. Translating it yields CAWRPAGATEAFF.

The CDR3 loop reads CASMGGKVGEKLFF. The CDR3 bases are TGTGCCAGTATGGGGGGGAAGGTTGGTGAAAAACTGTTTTTT. The V gene is TRBV19, the J gene TRBJ1-4; D might be TRBD1 (5 bases). The germline CDR1 and CDR2 sequences are LNHDA and SQIVND (reference sequence). The ends were cut back, 7 bases at V and 7 bases at J, with 16 bases in the middle. The CDR3 loop spans 14 amino acids.

The genes are TRBV6-5 and TRBJ1-4; TRBD1 aligns across 7 bases. Germline V lookup: CDR1 MNHEY, CDR2 SVGAGI. J lost 0 bases, V lost 6 bases, and 4 bases had no gene match. The CDR3 has 15 amino acids. CDR3 coding DNA: TGTGCCAGCAGCTTTGGACAGGCAACTAATGAAAAACTGTTTTTT. Encoded protein: CASSFGQATNEKLFF.

This sequence joins TRBV5-4 and TRBJ1-4, with D hard to call. Trimming cost V 1 base and J 7 bases, with 8 bases left between them. Germline values: CDR1 SGHNT, CDR2 YYREEE (reference sequence). This CDR3 has 13 residues. CDR3 in amino acids: CASSLYRAEKLFF. CDR3 in DNA: TGTGCCAGCAGCTTGTACAGAGCTGAAAAACTGTTTTTT.

This clone is a singleton in its sample. This chain connects TRBV19 to TRBJ2-2, with unresolved D. CDR3 length equals 15 residues. CDR1 and CDR2 from the germline V gene are LNHDA and SQIVND (reference sequence). Between the trimmed V and J ends, which lost 4 bases and 4 bases, there was a span of 13 bases. This chain's CDR3 is CASSSPGGSTGELFF. The DNA for the CDR3 is TGTGCCAGTAGTAGCCCAGGTGGAAGCACCGGGGAGCTGTTTTTT.

This chain links TRBV7-9 with TRBJ1-5; maybe TRBD1 (6 bases). Deletions cut 7 bases from V and 7 bases from J, with 20 bases between. The CDR3 is 15 amino acids. Per germline, CDR1 SEHNR and CDR2 FQNEAQ (reference sequence). This chain's CDR3 is CASKIHTGIGQPQHF. The CDR3, as DNA: TGTGCCAGCAAGATACACACAGGGATAGGGCAGCCCCAGCATTTT.

This clone appeared a few times. V is TRBV7-2 and J is TRBJ2-7; 7 nucleotides align to TRBD2. The CDR3 spans 17 residues. Germline V gene sequence: CDR1 SGHTA, CDR2 FQGNSA. Trimming took 5 bases from V and 4 from J; bases not matched to a gene: 17. Written as DNA, the CDR3 is TGTGCCAGCAGCGCGAGCGTCGGGGGGATGTTACTTTACGAGCAGTACTTC. Translating it yields CASSASVGGMLLYEQYF.

The J gene is TRBJ1-1, the V gene TRBV6-1, with D possibly being TRBD1 (5 bases). Trimming stripped 0 bases from V and 1 base from J, with 6 bases between. This CDR3 contains 14 residues. Germline values: CDR1 MNHNS, CDR2 SASEGT. CDR3 protein: CASSEAQGNTEAFF. The CDR3 DNA follows: TGTGCCAGCAGTGAAGCGCAGGGGAACACTGAAGCTTTCTTT.

This rearrangement joins TRBV9 to TRBJ2-2, with a tentative D call TRBD1 (5 bases). Germline-derived CDR1 and CDR2 are SGDLS and YYNGEE. With 0 bases removed from V and 2 bases from J, the gap between germline ends came to 11 bases. The CDR3 is made up of 16 amino acids. CDR3 region: CASSVGQGANTGELFF. The CDR3 region has the DNA TGTGCCAGCAGCGTAGGTCAGGGCGCCAACACCGGGGAGCTGTTTTTT.

The chain links TRBV11-3 to TRBJ2-1; 8 bases match TRBD1. This CDR3 is built from 15 residues. V lost 5 bases, J lost 6 bases, and 9 bases stayed unmatched. Germline V gene sequence: CDR1 SGHNT, CDR2 YENEEA. Here the CDR3 reads CASSPRGQGANEQFF. The CDR3 nucleotides are TGTGCCAGCAGCCCGCGCGGACAGGGCGCCAATGAGCAGTTCTTC.

As DNA, the CDR3 is TGTGCCAGCAGCATACGGCCGGGATTAAGCTCTTCTACAGATACGCAGTATTTT. Its translation: CASSIRPGLSSSTDTQYF. The rearrangement joins TRBV7-7 to TRBJ2-3; possible D gene TRBD2, 5 bases. This CDR3 is built from 18 residues. Trimming shortened V by 5 bases and J by 3 bases, and 24 bases separated the two germline ends. CDR1 SSHAT and CDR2 FNYEAQ come from the germline V gene (reference sequence).

This chain connects TRBV11-3 to TRBJ2-7; the D gene is possibly TRBD1 (6 bases). Germline-derived CDR1 and CDR2 are SGHNT and YENEEA. V dropped 4 bases and J dropped 2 bases, with 12 bases sitting between them. There are 14 residues in the CDR3. CDR3 bases: TGTGCCAGCAGCTGGACAGTTGGCCCCTACGAGCAGTACTTC. This gives the protein CASSWTVGPYEQYF. Using reference TRBV11-3 and TRBJ2-7 for the parts outside the CDR3, the full variable domain is EAGVVQSPRYKIIEKKQPVAFWCNPISGHNTLYWYLQNLGQGPELLIRYENEEAVDDSQLPKDRFSAERLKGVDSTLKIQPAELGDSAVYLCASSWTVGPYEQYFGPGTRLTVT.

The sample holds a few counts of this clone. This chain links TRBV5-1 with TRBJ2-1; D may be TRBD2 (6 bases). Trimming stripped 0 bases from V and 3 bases from J, with 13 bases between. CDR1 is SGHRS and CDR2 is YFSETQ in the germline V gene. CDR3 length: 16 residues. The CDR3 DNA reads TGCGCCAGCAGCTTGGGGGGCGGGGAGATCTACAATGAGCAGTTCTTC. It specifies CASSLGGGEIYNEQFF. The whole variable domain, remainder taken from reference TRBV5-1 and TRBJ2-1, is KAGVTQTPRYLIKTRGQQVTLSCSPISGHRSVSWYQQTPGQGLQFLFEYFSETQRNKGNFPGRFSGRQFSNSRSEMNVSTLELGDSALYLCASSLGGGEIYNEQFFGPGTRLTVL.

J is TRBJ2-7 and V is TRBV2, with D possibly matching TRBD2 (6 bases). The germline V gene encodes CDR1 SNHLY and CDR2 FYNNEI. V lost 10 bases and J lost 7, with 14 bases in between. The CDR3 length is 11 residues. The chain's CDR3 is CATNSGREQYF. The CDR3 region has the DNA TGTGCCACCAATAGCGGCCGTGAGCAGTACTTC.

This chain uses TRBV7-9 with TRBJ1-1; 7 positions agree with TRBD1. Trimming at V came to 7 bases and at J to 0 bases, leaving 5 bases not matched to a gene. Germline loops: CDR1 SEHNR, CDR2 FQNEAQ (reference sequence). The CDR3 totals 14 residues. The CDR3 protein is CASTRQGMNTEAFF. CDR3 sequence (DNA): TGTGCCAGCACCCGACAGGGTATGAACACTGAAGCTTTCTTT.

The genes are TRBV27 and TRBJ2-3, with D perhaps TRBD2 (5 bases). This CDR3 is 14 amino acids long. Germline V gene sequence: CDR1 MNHEY, CDR2 SMNVEV (reference sequence). V lost 4 bases, J lost 6 bases, and 14 bases lay in between. The CDR3 is CASSSSRGRDTQYF. CDR3 DNA: TGTGCCAGCAGTTCCTCCCGAGGGCGGGATACGCAGTATTTT.

With respect to this clone: The junction and the germline gene differ at one end; a read error may be behind it. The V and J genes are TRBV10-3 and TRBJ2-7, with D possibly being TRBD2 (7 bases). The CDR3 spans 15 residues. From germline, CDR1 is ENHRY and CDR2 SYGVKD. The CDR3 sequence: CASSYRGAPVEQQYF. The CDR3 DNA sequence: TGTGCCAGCAGTTACCGGGGGGCCCCAGTGGAACAGCAGTACTTC.

The chain combines TRBV11-3 with TRBJ1-5, with D perhaps matching TRBD1 (6 bases). The CDR3 consists of 14 residues. V gave up 2 bases and J gave up 3 bases, with 8 bases separating them. Germline loops: CDR1 SGHNT, CDR2 YENEEA. CDR3 protein: CASSLSGVNQPQHF. As DNA, the CDR3 is TGTGCCAGCAGCTTATCAGGGGTCAATCAGCCCCAGCATTTT.